These 21 T cell receptor beta chains were sequenced from one sample in a study of shared clonotypes between healthy human individuals. Sequencing used immunoSEQ multiplex PCR; TCRdb keeps in-frame clones, though not all of them. The sample includes 650,000 to 750,000 clones, around 72% of them seen just once. The sample consisted of memory CD4+ T cells sorted from blood. Specified subset: CD45RA-negative fraction. The receptors shown here come from a woman under 40 in good health.

The rearrangement uses TRBV10-2 and TRBJ1-1; the D gene is possibly TRBD1 (5 bases). This CDR3 region has 13 residues. Trimming took off 1 base at V and 5 bases at J, with 8 bases between the two ends. Germline values: CDR1 WSHSY, CDR2 SAAADI. CDR3 region: CASSELGVTEAFF. The CDR3 DNA reads TGCGCCAGCAGTGAGTTGGGGGTAACTGAAGCTTTCTTT.

V and J are TRBV19 and TRBJ2-1; TRBD2 aligns across 8 bases. The V gene end was trimmed by 3 bases and the J gene end by 8 bases; junction bases not matched to a gene: 9. The CDR3 is 15 residues long. CDR1 and CDR2 (germline): LNHDA, SQIVND (reference sequence). In nucleotides, the CDR3 is TGTGCCAGTAGTATCTTTTCGGGGACTAGGGATGAGCAGTTCTTC. This sequence encodes CASSIFSGTRDEQFF.

The J gene is TRBJ1-5, the V gene TRBV4-2; 10 positions match TRBD1. J was trimmed by 1 base and V by 4 bases; bases with no gene match: 7. The CDR3 runs 17 residues. Germline loops: CDR1 LGHNA, CDR2 YNFKEQ. CDR3 residues: CASSPRDRGLSNQPQHF. Here the CDR3 DNA reads TGTGCCAGCAGCCCGCGGGACAGGGGTTTGAGCAATCAGCCCCAGCATTTT.

V gene TRBV7-3 combines with J gene TRBJ2-1; maybe TRBD2 (6 bases). Germline CDR1 and CDR2: SGHTA and FQGTGA. The CDR3 has 14 amino acids. V lost 5 bases and J 9 bases, leaving 17 bases between the germline ends. DNA for the CDR3: TGTGCCAGCAGCCCCCACGTGGAGGGCCCTGAGCAGTTCTTC. Translating it yields CASSPHVEGPEQFF.

There are many counts of this clone. The chain uses TRBV18 and TRBJ1-1; D remains ambiguous. V was trimmed by 2 bases and J by 4 bases, leaving 14 bases between them. The CDR3 has 15 amino acids. Germline V CDR1 and CDR2: KGHSH, LQKENI. The CDR3 loop reads CASSPAAVRGTEAFF. The CDR3 DNA reads TGTGCCAGCTCACCAGCGGCAGTTCGTGGCACTGAAGCTTTCTTT.

The rearrangement links TRBV11-2 to TRBJ2-3; D is possibly TRBD1 (6 bases). Germline V gives CDR1 SGHAT, CDR2 FQNNGV. Between the trimmed V and J ends, which lost 3 bases and 3 bases, there was a span of 10 bases. The CDR3 is 14 amino acids. CDR3: CASSFPQGTDTQYF. CDR3 coding DNA: TGTGCCAGCAGCTTTCCCCAGGGGACAGATACGCAGTATTTT.

A few counts support this clone. V usage is TRBV28 and J usage is TRBJ1-2; D remains ambiguous. CDR1 and CDR2 from the germline V gene are MDHEN and SYDVKM. This CDR3 is 13 amino acids long. Trimming took off 3 bases at V and 4 bases at J, with 9 bases between the two ends. The CDR3 DNA reads as TGTGCCAGCAGTTTGAGGGCACTCTATGGCTACACCTTC. Translation gives CASSLRALYGYTF.

The J gene is TRBJ1-4, the V gene TRBV5-1, with D perhaps TRBD1 (6 bases). Germline CDR1 and CDR2: SGHRS and YFSETQ. This CDR3 spans 18 amino acids. Trimming left V 0 bases short and J 6 bases short, with 21 bases between. CDR3 bases: TGCGCCAGCAGCTTGGCGGACACGGGGGGCGCGGGTCATGAAAAACTGTTTTTT. Residues: CASSLADTGGAGHEKLFF.

The rearrangement uses TRBV7-2 and TRBJ1-3; D remains ambiguous. The CDR3 is made up of 14 amino acids. V was clipped by 5 bases and J by 0 bases, with 8 bases between them. Germline assignment: CDR1 SGHTA and CDR2 FQGNSA. The CDR3 region has the DNA TGTGCCAGCAGCCCGTCGATCTCTGGAAACACCATATATTTT. This translates into CASSPSISGNTIYF.

The chain links TRBV5-6 to TRBJ2-7; no reliable D call. Germline CDR1 and CDR2: SGHDT and YYEEEE. V was shortened by 4 bases and J by 6 bases, with 26 bases between the two germline ends. The CDR3 extends over 17 amino acids. CDR3 nucleotide sequence: TGTGCCAGCAGCATCTTGTCCGGGTCTTTCGTCCCGGGCGAGCAGTACTTC. Translation gives CASSILSGSFVPGEQYF. Based on the CDR3 plus reference TRBV5-6 and TRBJ2-7, the full variable domain is DAGVTQSPTHLIKTRGQQVTLRCSPKSGHDTVSWYQQALGQGPQFIFQYYEEEERQRGNFPDRFSGHQFPNYSSELNVNALLLGDSALYLCASSILSGSFVPGEQYFGPGTRLTVT.

This clone was observed a few times. The chain joins TRBV12-1 to TRBJ2-2; the listed D gene, TRBD2, was not tested against the DNA. TRBV12-1 corresponds to a pseudogene. The CDR3 loop spans 16 amino acids. CDR3 sequence: CASSIGTSGGTGELFF. The CDR3 DNA follows: TGTGCCAGCAGCATCGGGACTAGCGGTGGCACCGGGGAGCTGTTTTTT.

This clone came up many times. The chain has TRBV9 and TRBJ1-2; D is undetermined. The germline V gene has CDR1 SGDLS and CDR2 YYNGEE. CDR3 size: 13 residues. The V gene lost 0 bases and the J gene lost 8 bases, with 11 bases spanning the gap. In DNA, the CDR3 is TGTGCCAGCAGCGTAGATGCGGACTCGGGCTACACCTTC. Protein: CASSVDADSGYTF.

The chain joins TRBV11-3 to TRBJ1-5; tentative D call: TRBD1 (6 bases). The germline V gene has CDR1 SGHNT and CDR2 YENEEA. V was cut by 5 bases and J by 3 bases, with 11 bases left in between. The CDR3 contains 14 residues. DNA of the CDR3: TGTGCCAGCAGCCGGGGGGGGCCCAATCAGCCCCAGCATTTT. This codes for CASSRGGPNQPQHF.

The rearrangement joins TRBV11-2 to TRBJ2-1, with 11 bases matching TRBD2. V was clipped by 3 bases and J by 9 bases; unmatched bases: 7. The germline V gene encodes CDR1 SGHAT and CDR2 FQNNGV. The CDR3 extends over 15 amino acids. CDR3 DNA: TGTGCCAGCAGCTTTACTAGCGGGAGCGGTGGTGAGCAGTTCTTC. Its translation is CASSFTSGSGGEQFF.

The chain is built from TRBV27 and TRBJ1-2; 8 bases are shared with TRBD1. V lost 0 bases and J lost 8; bases outside the gene matches: 11. Germline CDR1 is MNHEY and CDR2 is SMNVEV (reference sequence). CDR3 size: 16 residues. As DNA, the CDR3 is TGTGCCAGCAGTTTATCGAGGTTTGACAGGGGATACGGCTACACCTTC. Translated, it gives CASSLSRFDRGYGYTF.

The chain couples TRBV25-1 to TRBJ1-4, with D possibly TRBD1 on 5 matching bases. The germline V and J ends were trimmed by 6 bases and 4 bases, with 12 bases remaining between them. The CDR3 is 14 residues long. The V gene's germline CDR1 is MGHDK and CDR2 SYGVNS. Here the CDR3 reads CASRPTANNEKLFF. The CDR3 region has the DNA TGTGCCAGCAGGCCGACAGCCAATAATGAAAAACTGTTTTTT.

To note about this clone: The sample contains more than one DNA sequence encoding this CDR3. This chain links TRBV5-1 with TRBJ1-3; D gene ambiguous. Germline V gene lookup returns CDR1 SGHRS and CDR2 YFSETQ. This CDR3 is built from 13 residues. Trimming removed 0 bases at V and 4 bases at J, with 5 bases between. CDR3 DNA sequence: TGCGCCAGCAGCTTGGACGGGGGAAACACCATATATTTT. It is translated as CASSLDGGNTIYF.

The V gene is TRBV11-2, the J gene TRBJ2-2; 10 bases align to TRBD2. CDR1 is SGHAT and CDR2 is FQNNGV in the germline V gene. The ends lost 4 bases at V and 2 bases at J; junction bases unmatched: 7. The CDR3 totals 17 residues. The DNA of the CDR3 is TGTGCCAGCAGCTGGGGGCGGACTAGCGGAAACACCGGGGAGCTGTTTTTT. The encoded protein is CASSWGRTSGNTGELFF.

This chain uses TRBV6-5 with TRBJ1-1, with TRBD1 as a possible D gene (6 bases). Germline V gene sequence: CDR1 MNHEY, CDR2 SVGAGI. The CDR3 is made up of 15 amino acids. V was shortened by 2 bases and J by 3 bases, with 13 bases between the two germline ends. The CDR3 DNA reads TGTGCCAGCAGTTACACAGGGAGTAGGTACACTGAAGCTTTCTTT. This encodes CASSYTGSRYTEAFF.

This clone has only a few counts. This chain links TRBV6-6 with TRBJ2-1, with D unclear. V was clipped by 0 bases and J by 8 bases, with 2 bases between them. Germline CDR1 and CDR2: MNHNY and SVGAGI (reference sequence). This CDR3 is built from 11 residues. Here the CDR3 DNA reads TGTGCCAGCAGTTACTCATATGAGCAGTTCTTC. Residues: CASSYSYEQFF.

This chain uses TRBV19 with TRBJ2-2; D unclear. Germline assignment: CDR1 LNHDA and CDR2 SQIVND (reference sequence). CDR3 length: 11 residues. CDR3 loop: CRSKNTGELFF. In nucleotides, the CDR3 is TGTAGGAGTAAGAACACCGGGGAGCTGTTTTTT.